The entry below describes one T cell receptor beta chain. The TCRbeta library was prepared with unique molecular identifiers. TCRdb analysed the PCR reads with MiXCR anew, one entry per CDR3 protein. The sample shows roughly 220,000 distinct CDR3 sequences, around 8.4% of them seen only once. The sample originates from a study of T-cell reconstitution after alpha-beta-depleted transplantation in children. The CDR3 runs to 13 residues. Trimming stripped 4 bases from V and 6 bases from J, with 16 bases between. Germline lookup yields CDR1 SQVTM and CDR2 ANQGSEA. The V gene is TRBV29-1, the J gene TRBJ2-7; tentatively, D is TRBD2 (6 bases). Sequencing was performed on PBMCs, mostly from graft donor cells, taken 360 days after TCRalphabeta/CD19-depleted stem cell transplant. The sequence was collected from a male patient between 2 and 15 years old who had a stem cell transplant for acute myeloid leukemia, so the T cells may come from the graft donor. The CDR3 nucleotides read TGCAGCGTTGCCCACCTCGGAGGGTCCGAGCAGTACTTC. Protein: CSVAHLGGSEQYF.